A single sample gave rise to the 24 T cell receptor beta chains below, sequenced in a study of blood T cell repertoires in COVID-19 (dated by TCRdb to about 2020). Library preparation was by the immunoSEQ multiplex PCR assay. Here the immuneACCESS table is served through TCRdb, limited to in-frame sequences with V and J called. Missing clones are a known gap in these copies; in checked studies unresolved V genes cover under half, and the rest lacks a known reason. Across this sample there are roughly 200,000 clones, with more than 80% seen only once. Less than 1.5% of the sample is held by the ten biggest clonotypes. Material for sequencing was PBMCs or T cells enriched from blood (not recorded which). The receptors were sampled from a man aged 25 to 45 who had recovered from COVID-19.

The V and J genes are TRBV29-1 and TRBJ2-2, with 7 nucleotides matching TRBD2. J gave up 0 bases and V 8 bases, and 6 bases lay outside the gene matches. Germline assignment: CDR1 SQVTM and CDR2 ANQGSEA. This CDR3 region has 14 residues. CDR3 residues: CSMASGTNTGELFF. For the CDR3, the DNA is TGCAGCATGGCGAGCGGGACGAACACCGGGGAGCTGTTTTTT.

The rearrangement uses TRBV7-2 and TRBJ1-3, with D possibly being TRBD1 (6 bases). CDR3 length: 15 amino acids. V was clipped by 6 bases and J by 0 bases, with 12 bases between them. Germline V lookup: CDR1 SGHTA, CDR2 FQGNSA. CDR3 bases: TGTGCCAGCAGTCTCGGACAGCTCTCTGGAAACACCATATATTTT. The encoded protein is CASSLGQLSGNTIYF.

The chain uses TRBV3-1 (or the pseudogene TRBV3-2) and TRBJ2-3, with no clear D. Germline lookup yields CDR1 LGHDT and CDR2 YNNKEL (reference sequence). CDR3 length equals 14 residues. Between the trimmed V and J ends, which lost 1 base and 4 bases, there was a span of 9 bases. CDR3: CASSQGVGADTQYF. In DNA form, the CDR3 reads TGTGCCAGCAGCCAAGGGGTGGGCGCAGATACGCAGTATTTT.

This chain links TRBV3-1 (or the pseudogene TRBV3-2) with TRBJ2-5; 9 bases agree with TRBD1. The junction had 6 bases not matched to a gene; V was cut back by 6 bases and J by 1 base. Germline V gives CDR1 LGHDT, CDR2 YNNKEL (reference sequence). The length of the CDR3 is 15 residues. The CDR3 reads CASRDRGSLQETQYF. The CDR3 DNA follows: TGTGCCAGCAGGGACAGGGGATCACTCCAAGAGACCCAGTACTTC.

The J gene is TRBJ1-5, the V gene TRBV6-5; the D is unclear. Germline V gene sequence: CDR1 MNHEY, CDR2 SVGAGI. The CDR3 totals 14 residues. V shed 10 bases and J shed 5 bases, with 18 bases lying between them. CDR3: CATLTRSGDQPQHF. In DNA form, the CDR3 reads TGTGCCACTTTGACACGCTCCGGGGATCAGCCCCAGCATTTT.

Points on this clone: One junction end does not reproduce the germline sequence, and a read error may be involved. V gene TRBV19 combines with J gene TRBJ2-7, with D unresolved. This CDR3 is built from 13 residues. Germline V CDR1 and CDR2: LNHDA, SQIVND (reference sequence). CDR3 nucleotides: TGTGCCAGCAGTAGAGGTCCATCATACGAGCAGTACTTC. Translating it yields CASSRGPSYEQYF.

The rearrangement uses TRBV3-1 (or the pseudogene TRBV3-2) and TRBJ1-3; D not certain. The CDR3 is 15 amino acids. Per germline, CDR1 LGHDT and CDR2 YNNKEL (reference sequence). V lost 4 bases, J lost 0 bases, and 10 bases lay in between. The CDR3 here is CASSRGTFSGNTIYF. In DNA form, the CDR3 reads TGTGCCAGCAGCCGCGGAACCTTCTCTGGAAACACCATATATTTT.

The J gene is TRBJ2-7, the V gene TRBV5-4, with D possibly being TRBD2 (6 bases). Germline V gene data show CDR1 as SGHNT and CDR2 as YYREEE (reference sequence). V lost 6 bases and J 2 bases, leaving 21 bases between the germline ends. This CDR3 contains 16 residues. CDR3 sequence (DNA): TGTGCCAGCATGGCCGGTGGGGGGACGAATACCTACGAGCAGTACTTC. Protein sequence: CASMAGGGTNTYEQYF.

The V call is TRBV7-9, the J call TRBJ2-7; 8 bases align to TRBD1. Trimming at V came to 5 bases and at J to 3 bases, leaving 12 bases not matched to a gene. In germline, CDR1 is SEHNR, CDR2 FQNEAQ (reference sequence). This CDR3 contains 16 residues. CDR3 loop: CASSRPMGQEDYEQYF. CDR3 DNA sequence: TGTGCCAGCAGCCGCCCTATGGGACAGGAAGACTACGAGCAGTACTTC. The variable domain in full, completed from reference TRBV7-9 and TRBJ2-7, reads DTGVSQNPRHKITKRGQNVTFRCDPISEHNRLYWYRQTLGQGPEFLTYFQNEAQLEKSRLLSDRFSAERPKGSFSTLEIQRTEQGDSAMYLCASSRPMGQEDYEQYFGPGTRLTVT.

This clone was observed a few times. This chain joins TRBV9 and TRBJ2-7, with D possibly being TRBD1 (5 bases). Germline lookup yields CDR1 SGDLS and CDR2 YYNGEE. This CDR3 has 14 amino acids. V lost 4 bases and J 5 bases, leaving 16 bases between the germline ends. The CDR3 here is CASSPDVGQNEQYF. Here the CDR3 DNA reads TGTGCCAGCAGCCCCGATGTGGGGCAAAACGAGCAGTACTTC.

The chain employs TRBV27 and TRBJ2-3, with TRBD2 matching over 7 bases. The CDR3 runs 15 residues. Germline loops: CDR1 MNHEY, CDR2 SMNVEV (reference sequence). The V segment lost 5 bases and the J segment 0 bases; nucleotides outside the gene matches: 5. CDR3: CASSVRAGSTDTQYF. The CDR3 DNA sequence: TGTGCCAGCAGTGTGAGAGCGGGAAGCACAGATACGCAGTATTTT.

Only a few counts were recorded for this clone. V and J are TRBV9 and TRBJ1-6, with TRBD1 matching 7 bases. V gave up 2 bases and J gave up 7 bases; unmatched junction bases: 6. CDR1 is SGDLS, CDR2 YYNGEE, per germline. The CDR3 has 15 residues. CDR3 sequence: CASSVSGTANSPLHF. The DNA of the CDR3 is TGTGCCAGCAGCGTTTCCGGGACAGCCAATTCACCCCTCCACTTT.

V gene TRBV7-9 combines with J gene TRBJ1-5; TRBD1 aligns across 10 bases. The V segment lost 6 bases and the J segment 3 bases; nucleotides outside the gene matches: 2. CDR1 SEHNR and CDR2 FQNEAQ come from the germline V gene (reference sequence). This CDR3 spans 14 amino acids. The CDR3 here is CASSRQGANQPQHF. The CDR3 coding sequence is TGTGCCAGCAGTCGACAGGGGGCCAATCAGCCCCAGCATTTT.

This clone was counted once. This chain connects TRBV4-3 to TRBJ1-6; no reliable D call. The CDR3 runs to 13 residues. V dropped 3 bases and J dropped 6 bases, with 6 bases sitting between them. CDR1 is LGHNA and CDR2 is YSLEER in the germline V gene. For the CDR3, the DNA is TGCGCCAGCAGCCAGACGGGTAATTCACCCCTCCACTTT. This translates into CASSQTGNSPLHF.

The genes are TRBV11-1 and TRBJ1-1, with D tentatively TRBD1 (6 bases). The CDR3 consists of 15 residues. Germline CDR1 is SGHAT and CDR2 is FQDESV (reference sequence). V was clipped by 5 bases and J by 1 base, with 14 bases between them. The CDR3 region has the DNA TGTGCCAGCAGCCCCTCCCTCAGGGGGAACACTGAAGCTTTCTTT. This gives the protein CASSPSLRGNTEAFF.

V usage is TRBV3-1 (or the pseudogene TRBV3-2) and J usage is TRBJ2-1, with D possibly TRBD2 on 5 matching bases. V gave up 6 bases and J gave up 7 bases, with 13 bases separating them. The CDR3 consists of 13 residues. Per germline, CDR1 LGHDT and CDR2 YNNKEL (reference sequence). The CDR3 coding sequence is TGTGCCAGCAGTTATTCCCGACTAAATGAGCAGTTCTTC. It encodes CASSYSRLNEQFF.

The chain couples TRBV6-2 or TRBV6-3 to TRBJ2-1; D may be TRBD2 (6 bases). The CDR3 sequence is 19 residues long. CDR1 MNHEY and CDR2 SVGEGT come from the germline V gene. The germline V and J ends were trimmed by 4 bases and 4 bases, with 26 bases remaining between them. CDR3 in amino acids: CASSLGQGLARDAYNEQFF. Written as DNA, the CDR3 is TGTGCCAGCAGTTTGGGCCAAGGGCTAGCGAGAGATGCTTACAATGAGCAGTTCTTC.

The J gene is TRBJ1-1, the V gene TRBV6-5; 7 bases agree with TRBD1. From germline, CDR1 is MNHEY and CDR2 SVGAGI. The CDR3 contains 14 residues. Trimming took 5 bases from V and 1 from J; bases not matched to a gene: 4. CDR3 DNA sequence: TGTGCCAGCAGTCTCCGGGACAGGAACACTGAAGCTTTCTTT. Translating it yields CASSLRDRNTEAFF.

The V gene is TRBV7-8, the J gene TRBJ1-5; 10 bases line up with TRBD1. CDR3 length equals 16 residues. V lost 5 bases, J lost 5 bases, and 9 bases stayed unmatched. The germline V gene encodes CDR1 SGHVS and CDR2 FQNEAQ. CDR3 coding DNA: TGTGCCAGCAGCATTTCCGGGACAGGGGCGTATCAGCCCCAGCATTTT. Its protein is CASSISGTGAYQPQHF.

This clone was detected once. The V and J genes are TRBV6-5 and TRBJ1-1; 7 bases are shared with TRBD1. This CDR3 has 15 amino acids. V trimming: 7 bases; J trimming: 7 bases; junction bases outside the gene matches: 15. CDR1 and CDR2 (germline): MNHEY, SVGAGI. The CDR3 coding sequence is TGTGCCAGCAAACAAGGACAGGCCGAGGTAATTGAAGCTTTCTTT. This encodes CASKQGQAEVIEAFF.

V gene TRBV18 combines with J gene TRBJ1-1; D gene ambiguous. Germline CDR1 and CDR2: KGHSH and LQKENI. CDR3 length equals 15 residues. Trimming took off 6 bases at V and 1 base at J, with 15 bases between the two ends. The CDR3 loop reads CASSQTSQKNTEAFF. In DNA, the CDR3 is TGTGCCAGCTCTCAAACTAGCCAGAAGAACACTGAAGCTTTCTTT.

In DNA, the CDR3 is TGTGCCAGCAGCACATATAGCGGGGATACAGATACGCAGTATTTT. It is translated as CASSTYSGDTDTQYF. The chain is built from TRBV21-1 and TRBJ2-3; TRBD2, the D gene given by the table, was not confirmed from the DNA. TRBV21-1 is annotated as a pseudogene. The CDR3 sequence is 15 residues long.

The chain combines TRBV2 with TRBJ2-4, with TRBD1 matching 12 bases. The trim removed 8 bases at V and 8 bases at J, leaving 19 bases unmatched. This CDR3 contains 18 residues. CDR1 is SNHLY, CDR2 FYNNEI, per germline. In DNA, the CDR3 is TGTGCCAGCTCTATAAGGATAGGGACAGGGGGCAGGGAGGACATTCAGTACTTC. It is translated as CASSIRIGTGGREDIQYF.

This clone showed up just once. The rearrangement links TRBV6-5 to TRBJ2-7; tentative D call: TRBD2 (6 bases). This CDR3 region has 16 residues. In germline, CDR1 is MNHEY, CDR2 SVGAGI. The V end lost 2 bases, the J end lost 4 bases, and 18 bases lay between the germline ends. CDR3 amino acids: CASSYGTGNGGYEQYF. CDR3 in DNA: TGTGCCAGCAGTTACGGGACCGGGAACGGGGGTTACGAGCAGTACTTC.